One T cell receptor beta chain is described in this entry. Its antigen is undetermined. The record originates from a study of blood T cells in healthy people across ages. The V and J ends lost 5 bases and 5 bases, in that order; junction bases with no gene match: 3. From germline, CDR1 is SEHNR and CDR2 FQNEAQ (reference sequence). The CDR3 extends over 13 amino acids. Whole-study results and caveats: One million T cells yielded diversity estimates that were considered underestimates. Among T cells, TCR beta diversity per million cells dropped roughly linearly as age rose.

A second roughly 6 to 12 cycle PCR used barcoded and J-beta primers. TCRdb re-called the 5' RACE reads through MiXCR, storing one row per CDR3 protein. The table lists approximately 730,000 distinct CDR3 sequences, roughly 50% of them singletons. The clonotype was recovered from an older man in good health. This chain links TRBV7-9 with TRBJ2-5; 9 positions match TRBD1. What was sequenced was blood. In nucleotides, the CDR3 is TGTGCCAGCAGCGCCGGGACAGGGGAGACCCAGTACTTC. It specifies CASSAGTGETQYF.